This T cell receptor (beta chain) was sequenced in a study of blood T cell repertoires in COVID-19. Data came from immunoSEQ multiplex PCR; TCRdb stores just in-frame clones and leaves some out. Of 68,000 or so clones listed, about 74% were seen once; the top ten hold about 24%. The TCR sequence derives from a human donor in a cohort sampled during active COVID-19. Source material: peripheral blood.

The CDR3 sequence: CATRQGQETQYF. In nucleotides, the CDR3 is TGTGCCACCCGACAGGGTCAAGAGACCCAGTACTTC. The V and J genes are TRBV28 and TRBJ2-5; 7 bases are a match to TRBD1. Germline V gene sequence: CDR1 MDHEN, CDR2 SYDVKM. Trimming at V came to 10 bases and at J to 2 bases, leaving 4 bases not matched to a gene. There are 12 residues in the CDR3.